The clone carrying this T cell receptor beta chain was counted at least ten times. Antigen specificity is unknown. This sample was taken from a study of T cells after yellow fever vaccination. Background on the study: Fractions with few cells were prepared using SMART-Seq v4 Ultra Low Input.

The CDR3 has 15 amino acids. V shed 0 bases and J 2 bases; nucleotides not matched to a gene: 3. In germline, CDR1 is SGHNT, CDR2 YYREEE (reference sequence). 5'RACE template switching generated TCR cDNA, adding a universal primer site and UMIs. TCRdb ran MiXCR on the 5' RACE reads and lists one entry per CDR3 protein. This sample has about 350,000 distinct CDR3 sequences, with 8.1% found just once. Findings of the study overall: Abundant contaminating clonotypes from the bulk population could appear in FACS-sorted repertoires. Some clonotypes were seen in both the CD4 and the CD8 compartments. These made up a small share and likely arose from convergent recombination.

V and J are TRBV5-4 and TRBJ2-3, with TRBD1 identical over 7 bases. This sequence was found in a man younger than 35 who received the YFV17D yellow fever vaccine. The material was PBMCs, obtained approximately 40 days after the first yellow fever vaccination. This CDR3 is CASSLDRGLTDTQYF. DNA for the CDR3: TGTGCCAGCAGCTTGGACAGGGGCCTCACAGATACGCAGTATTTT.